A single sample gave rise to the 16 T cell receptor beta chains below, sequenced in a study of T cell clones after liver transplantation. Libraries were prepared by immunoSEQ multiplex PCR; TCRdb keeps only in-frame clonotypes and omits some of them. Of about 68,000 clones listed, 90% to 95% were seen once; the top ten hold approximately 1%. The sequencing here drew on CD4+ T cells from blood, taken roughly 25 months after liver transplant. All receptors come from a human patient who received a liver transplant. Certain T cells may be donor cells from the graft.

The rearrangement uses TRBV9 and TRBJ1-2; the match to TRBD1 covers 7 bases. Unmatched junction bases numbered 8, after V lost 0 bases and J lost 6 bases. The CDR3 totals 15 residues. Germline CDR1 reads SGDLS; CDR2 reads YYNGEE. The CDR3 protein is CASSVDLGGGDGYTF. CDR3 in DNA: TGTGCCAGCAGCGTAGATTTAGGGGGCGGGGATGGCTACACCTTC.

The chain recombines TRBV4-2 with TRBJ1-2; tentatively, D is TRBD1 (5 bases). V was trimmed by 7 bases and J by 6 bases, leaving 12 bases between them. This CDR3 comprises 12 residues. CDR1 and CDR2 (germline): LGHNA, YNFKEQ. The CDR3 DNA reads as TGTGCCAGCAAAGGGGCGATTGATGGCTACACCTTC. This sequence encodes CASKGAIDGYTF.

The chain links TRBV5-4 to TRBJ2-7; 12 bases line up with TRBD2. The CDR3 runs 15 residues. Germline values: CDR1 SGHNT, CDR2 YYREEE (reference sequence). The junction had 4 bases not matched to a gene; V was cut back by 5 bases and J by 1 base. This CDR3 reads CASSSTSGGSYEQYF. The CDR3 DNA sequence: TGTGCCAGCAGTTCGACTAGCGGGGGTTCCTACGAGCAGTACTTC. The full variable domain, in which reference TRBV5-4 and TRBJ2-7 provide the parts outside the CDR3, is ETGVTQSPTHLIKTRGQQVTLRCSSQSGHNTVSWYQQALGQGPQFIFQYYREEENGRGNFPPRFSGLQFPNYSSELNVNALELDDSALYLCASSSTSGGSYEQYFGPGTRLTVT.

The chain carries TRBV9 and TRBJ1-1; maybe TRBD1 (5 bases). Trimming pared 0 bases from V and 5 bases from J, leaving 11 bases between. This CDR3 comprises 14 residues. Germline values: CDR1 SGDLS, CDR2 YYNGEE. Here the CDR3 reads CASSVGGARTEAFF. DNA for the CDR3: TGTGCCAGCAGCGTAGGCGGGGCCAGGACTGAAGCTTTCTTT.

This chain connects TRBV5-5 to TRBJ2-5; possible D gene TRBD1, 5 bases. From germline, CDR1 is SGHKS and CDR2 YYEKEE (reference sequence). The CDR3 has 15 residues. V was shortened by 0 bases and J by 1 base, with 10 bases between the two germline ends. CDR3 in DNA: TGTGCCAGCAGCTTGGAGGACATATCCCAAGAGACCCAGTACTTC. This translates into CASSLEDISQETQYF. Based on the CDR3 plus reference TRBV5-5 and TRBJ2-5, the full variable domain is DAGVTQSPTHLIKTRGQQVTLRCSPISGHKSVSWYQQVLGQGPQFIFQYYEKEERGRGNFPDRFSARQFPNYSSELNVNALLLGDSALYLCASSLEDISQETQYFGPGTRLLVL.

This chain joins TRBV28 and TRBJ2-3; D call uncertain. Trimming removed 6 bases at V and 0 bases at J, with 10 bases between. Germline V gene sequence: CDR1 MDHEN, CDR2 SYDVKM. The CDR3 length is 14 residues. Written as DNA, the CDR3 is TGTGCCAGCAGCCCACTGAGGAGCACAGATACGCAGTATTTT. Encoded protein: CASSPLRSTDTQYF. The complete variable domain, with remaining parts taken from reference TRBV28 and TRBJ2-3, reads DVKVTQSSRYLVKRTGEKVFLECVQDMDHENMFWYRQDPGLGLRLIYFSYDVKMKEKGDIPEGYSVSREKKERFSLILESASTNQTSMYLCASSPLRSTDTQYFGPGTRLTVL.

This sequence joins TRBV15 and TRBJ2-3; D is undetermined. Trimming took off 3 bases at V and 0 bases at J, with 7 bases between the two ends. Germline loops: CDR1 LNHNV, CDR2 YYDKDF (reference sequence). The CDR3 sequence is 14 residues long. CDR3 sequence: CATSSWSSTDTQYF. The CDR3 DNA reads TGTGCCACCAGCAGTTGGTCCAGCACAGATACGCAGTATTTT.

The rearrangement links TRBV19 to TRBJ2-7; D is ambiguous. CDR1 is LNHDA, CDR2 SQIVND, per germline (reference sequence). V was shortened by 3 bases and J by 3 bases, with 9 bases between the two germline ends. The CDR3 consists of 13 residues. This CDR3 reads CASSIEDGYEQYF. In nucleotides, the CDR3 is TGTGCCAGTAGTATCGAGGACGGCTACGAGCAGTACTTC.

V and J are TRBV4-1 and TRBJ1-3; no definite D call. Germline CDR1 reads MGHRA; CDR2 reads YSYEKL. Deletions cut 1 base from V and 0 bases from J, with 7 bases between. The CDR3 length is 15 residues. This chain's CDR3 is CASSQAASSGNTIYF. CDR3 sequence (DNA): TGCGCCAGCAGCCAAGCCGCGAGCTCTGGAAACACCATATATTTT.

V is TRBV5-1 and J is TRBJ1-2; TRBD1 matches at 10 bases. J lost 6 bases, V lost 4 bases, and 9 bases had no gene match. CDR1 is SGHRS, CDR2 YFSETQ, per germline. The CDR3 extends over 15 amino acids. The CDR3 coding sequence is TGCGCCAGCAGCATGATGACAGGGGGCTACGATGGCTACACCTTC. It encodes CASSMMTGGYDGYTF.

This chain connects TRBV29-1 to TRBJ2-7; 10 nucleotides line up with TRBD1. Trimming cost V 8 bases and J 6 bases; bases outside gene matches: 10. Germline assignment: CDR1 SQVTM and CDR2 ANQGSEA. This CDR3 has 13 residues. CDR3 in DNA: TGCAGCTATAGGGACAGGGGAGATAGCGAGCAGTACTTC. Protein product: CSYRDRGDSEQYF.

V is TRBV18 and J is TRBJ1-1; D remains unclear. Trimming left V 1 base short and J 5 bases short, with 5 bases between. Germline CDR1 and CDR2: KGHSH and LQKENI. The length of the CDR3 is 12 residues. CDR3 in DNA: TGTGCCAGCTCACCACGTGCGACTGAAGCTTTCTTT. It is translated as CASSPRATEAFF.

V and J are TRBV5-1 and TRBJ2-7; 7 nucleotides align to TRBD1. Germline CDR1 SGHRS, CDR2 YFSETQ. The CDR3 length is 15 residues. Unmatched junction bases numbered 13, after V lost 4 bases and J lost 6 bases. The CDR3 DNA is TGCGCCAGCAGCCTGGGGAAAGACAGGGTCGGCGAGCAGTACTTC. This sequence encodes CASSLGKDRVGEQYF. Variable domain in full (rest from reference TRBV5-1 and TRBJ2-7): KAGVTQTPRYLIKTRGQQVTLSCSPISGHRSVSWYQQTPGQGLQFLFEYFSETQRNKGNFPGRFSGRQFSNSRSEMNVSTLELGDSALYLCASSLGKDRVGEQYFGPGTRLTVT.

The CDR3 coding sequence is TGTGCCAGCAGCTTGGTATTCGGGACGGTGAACACCATATATTTT. As protein: CASSLVFGTVNTIYF. The V gene is TRBV5-8, the J gene TRBJ1-3, with D perhaps TRBD1 (5 bases). CDR3 length equals 15 residues. Germline values: CDR1 SGHTS, CDR2 YDEGEE. Trimming shortened V by 0 bases and J by 7 bases, and 14 bases separated the two germline ends.

The rearrangement uses TRBV15 and TRBJ2-3; D unresolved. V was shortened by 0 bases and J by 2 bases, with 9 bases between the two germline ends. Germline-derived CDR1 and CDR2 are LNHNV and YYDKDF (reference sequence). The CDR3 runs to 15 residues. CDR3 in DNA: TGTGCCACCAGCAGAGATCTGGGCTACACAGATACGCAGTATTTT. Its protein is CATSRDLGYTDTQYF. The full variable domain, completed using reference TRBV15 and TRBJ2-3, is DAMVIQNPRYQVTQFGKPVTLSCSQTLNHNVMYWYQQKSSQAPKLLFHYYDKDFNNEADTPDNFQSRRPNTSFCFLDIRSPGLGDTAMYLCATSRDLGYTDTQYFGPGTRLTVL.

The rearrangement uses TRBV27 and TRBJ2-7; D is perhaps TRBD2 (6 bases). Germline V gene sequence: CDR1 MNHEY, CDR2 SMNVEV (reference sequence). CDR3 size: 13 residues. Trimming took 2 bases from V and 4 from J, leaving 9 bases between them. CDR3 region: CASSLAGKYEQYF. The CDR3 DNA sequence: TGTGCCAGCAGTTTAGCGGGAAAATACGAGCAGTACTTC.